This T cell receptor beta chain was identified during a study of blood T cell repertoires in COVID-19. As handled by the study authors: By means of reference gene primer amplification, nucleated cell counts were estimated. The protocol was immunoSEQ multiplex PCR, while the TCRdb copy is restricted to in-frame clones and leaves out a portion. V, J and clone size derive from that table, while D and trimming were established from the DNA sequence. The sample shows around 200,000 clones, 65% to 80% of them seen only once. Deletions cut 4 bases from V and 0 bases from J, with 7 bases between. The CDR3 is made up of 13 amino acids. Germline V gene sequence: CDR1 SQVTM, CDR2 ANQGSEA.

Specimen: peripheral blood. This chain joins TRBV29-1 and TRBJ1-3, with D uncertain. The clonotype originates from a man aged 45-60 years who had recovered from COVID-19. CDR3 loop: CSVAPSSGNTIYF. The CDR3 DNA is TGCAGCGTTGCCCCGAGCTCTGGAAACACCATATATTTT.